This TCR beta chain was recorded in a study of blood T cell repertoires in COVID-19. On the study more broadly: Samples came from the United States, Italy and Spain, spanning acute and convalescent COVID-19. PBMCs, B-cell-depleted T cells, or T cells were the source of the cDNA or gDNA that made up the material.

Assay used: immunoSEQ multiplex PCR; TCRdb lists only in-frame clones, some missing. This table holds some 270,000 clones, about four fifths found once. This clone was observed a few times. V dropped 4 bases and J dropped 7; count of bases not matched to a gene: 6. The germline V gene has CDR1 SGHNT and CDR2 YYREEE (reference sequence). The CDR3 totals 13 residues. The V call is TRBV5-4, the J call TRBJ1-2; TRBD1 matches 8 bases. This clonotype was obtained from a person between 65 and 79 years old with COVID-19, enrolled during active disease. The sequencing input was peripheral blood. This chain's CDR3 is CASSAGQGAGYTF. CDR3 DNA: TGTGCCAGCAGCGCTGGACAGGGTGCTGGCTACACCTTC. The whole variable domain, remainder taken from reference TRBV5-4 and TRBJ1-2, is ETGVTQSPTHLIKTRGQQVTLRCSSQSGHNTVSWYQQALGQGPQFIFQYYREEENGRGNFPPRFSGLQFPNYSSELNVNALELDDSALYLCASSAGQGAGYTFGSGTRLTVV.